The 10 T cell receptor beta chains below all came from one sample that was sequenced in a study of cytomegalovirus exposure and HLA in healthy donors. PCR was performed using 60 Vbeta and 13 Jbeta primers. TCRdb's copy holds only in-frame clones and misses some; the assay was immunoSEQ multiplex PCR. This sample has 150,000 to 200,000 clones, with 80% to 85% found just once. The sequencing input was PBMCs. These receptors all stem from a man aged 35-49 years in good health and CMV-seropositive.

Worth noting for this clone: The junction and the germline gene differ at one end; a read error may be behind it. The chain employs TRBV5-4 and TRBJ1-1; D gene unclear. Germline CDR1 and CDR2: SGHNT and YYREEE (reference sequence). The CDR3 contains 13 residues. CDR3 DNA sequence: TGTGCCAGCAGCTTGGTCAGGAACGCTGAAGCTTTCTTT. Translated: CASSLVRNAEAFF.

The CDR3 DNA is TGTGCCTGGAGTACCCAGGGTATCACCTACGAGCAGTACTTC. Its translation is CAWSTQGITYEQYF. The V and J genes are TRBV30 and TRBJ2-7, with D perhaps matching TRBD1 (5 bases). The germline V gene encodes CDR1 GTSNPN and CDR2 SVGIG (reference sequence). V gave up 2 bases and J gave up 2 bases, with 13 bases separating them. There are 14 residues in the CDR3.

This sequence joins TRBV5-5 and TRBJ2-1; no definite D call. Germline-derived CDR1 and CDR2 are SGHKS and YYEKEE (reference sequence). The CDR3 runs 15 residues. The V end was cut by 0 bases, the J end by 1 base, with 8 bases between. CDR3 in amino acids: CASSLDGWSYNEQFF. In DNA form, the CDR3 reads TGTGCCAGCAGCTTGGACGGGTGGTCCTACAATGAGCAGTTCTTC.

The chain recombines TRBV13 with TRBJ2-2, with 8 bases fitting TRBD1. CDR1 and CDR2 from the germline V gene are PRHDT and FYEKMQ (reference sequence). V was clipped by 8 bases and J by 7 bases; unmatched bases: 12. This CDR3 has 15 amino acids. CDR3 DNA: TGTGCCAGCCGAACCGGACAGGGTGCCAGCGGGGAGCTGTTTTTT. This encodes CASRTGQGASGELFF. Based on the CDR3 plus reference TRBV13 and TRBJ2-2, the full variable domain is AAGVIQSPRHLIKEKRETATLKCYPIPRHDTVYWYQQGPGQDPQFLISFYEKMQSDKGSIPDRFSAQQFSDYHSELNMSSLELGDSALYFCASRTGQGASGELFFGEGSRLTVL.

This clone came up a few times. CDR3: CASSRYSSYEQYF. The CDR3 bases are TGTGCCAGTAGTAGATACAGCTCCTACGAGCAGTACTTC. V usage is TRBV19 and J usage is TRBJ2-7; D remains ambiguous. Trimming removed 4 bases from V and 0 bases from J, with 7 bases in between. From germline, CDR1 is LNHDA and CDR2 SQIVND (reference sequence). The CDR3 covers 13 residues.

The rearrangement links TRBV4-1 to TRBJ1-1; TRBD1 matches at 7 bases. The germline CDR1 and CDR2 sequences are MGHRA and YSYEKL. V shed 3 bases and J 1 base; nucleotides not matched to a gene: 5. This CDR3 region has 15 residues. The CDR3 loop reads CASSQPDRENTEAFF. CDR3 nucleotide sequence: TGCGCCAGCAGCCAGCCAGACAGGGAGAACACTGAAGCTTTCTTT.

This clone turned up a few times. The chain joins TRBV6-5 to TRBJ1-1; 7 nucleotides match TRBD1. This CDR3 comprises 14 residues. Germline CDR1 reads MNHEY; CDR2 reads SVGAGI. Trimming at V came to 2 bases and at J to 9 bases, leaving 9 bases not matched to a gene. The CDR3 loop is CASSYGGGTDKAFF. The CDR3 region has the DNA TGTGCCAGCAGTTACGGGGGTGGGACAGATAAAGCTTTCTTT.

The chain is built from TRBV30 and TRBJ2-5; a possible D gene is TRBD1 (6 bases). Germline values: CDR1 GTSNPN, CDR2 SVGIG (reference sequence). This CDR3 comprises 13 residues. With 3 bases removed from V and 1 base from J, the gap between germline ends came to 9 bases. The CDR3 spells CAWREQGQETQYF. The DNA for the CDR3 is TGTGCCTGGAGAGAACAGGGCCAAGAGACCCAGTACTTC. Full variable domain (rest looked up from reference TRBV30 and TRBJ2-5): SQTIHQWPATLVQPVGSPLSLECTVEGTSNPNLYWYRQAAGRGLQLLFYSVGIGQISSEVPQNLSASRPQDRQFILSSKKLLLSDSGFYLCAWREQGQETQYFGPGTRLLVL.

In its sample, this clone was seen a few times. This rearrangement joins TRBV27 to TRBJ2-1; perhaps TRBD1 as D (5 bases). The V gene lost 5 bases and the J gene lost 0 bases, with 14 bases spanning the gap. Looked up from germline, CDR1 is MNHEY and CDR2 is SMNVEV (reference sequence). The CDR3 is 16 residues long. The CDR3 loop is CASSPDSASSYNEQFF. In DNA, the CDR3 is TGTGCCAGCAGTCCCGACAGTGCCAGCTCCTACAATGAGCAGTTCTTC.

This rearrangement joins TRBV6-1 to TRBJ2-1, with D perhaps matching TRBD1 (5 bases). In germline, CDR1 is MNHNS, CDR2 SASEGT. The CDR3 is 14 residues long. Deletions cut 7 bases from V and 0 bases from J, with 10 bases between. The CDR3 is CASIRDHSYNEQFF. CDR3 coding DNA: TGTGCCAGCATCAGGGATCACTCCTACAATGAGCAGTTCTTC.